The present T cell receptor (beta chain) was sequenced within a study of early stage breast cancer tumors. Note on this clone: Its antigen is still unknown.

This CDR3 has 17 amino acids. Germline loops: CDR1 SGHTA, CDR2 FQGNSA. The V gene end was trimmed by 5 bases and the J gene end by 3 bases; junction bases not matched to a gene: 12. Each sample had two DNA replicates, approximately 0.49 ug blood or about 1.5 ug tissue. Assay: immunoSEQ multiplex PCR; the TCRdb copy retains only in-frame clones and omits some. The repertoire holds roughly 30,000 clones, with around 75% as singletons. Study-level results: Blood repertoires resembled normal breast more than tumor.

This clonotype was sampled from a person in their forties with breast cancer. The rearrangement uses TRBV7-2 and TRBJ1-5, with 8 positions matching TRBD1. Sequenced material: blood. The CDR3 sequence is CASSTTPDRAYNQPQHF. The CDR3, as DNA: TGTGCCAGCAGCACCACCCCGGACAGGGCTTACAATCAGCCCCAGCATTTT.